What follows are 14 T cell receptor beta chains derived from one specimen sequenced in a study of T cell changes during pregnancy in multiple sclerosis. Sequencing was performed with immunoSEQ multiplex PCR; in TCRdb, only in-frame clones are kept and a portion is missing. Here the sample spans around 44,000 clones, around 93% being singletons. The starting material was CD8+ T cells from peripheral blood mononuclear cells, obtained in the third trimester of pregnancy. These receptors all stem from a female donor with multiple sclerosis, enrolled in a pregnancy study.

This clone was seen once. The V gene is TRBV2, the J gene TRBJ2-1; D not resolved. CDR1 and CDR2 (germline): SNHLY, FYNNEI. Deletions cut 0 bases from V and 6 bases from J, with 12 bases between. This CDR3 region has 15 residues. The CDR3 loop is CASSEALRSSNEQFF. CDR3 DNA sequence: TGTGCCAGCAGTGAAGCGCTTCGGAGCTCCAATGAGCAGTTCTTC. The full variable domain, completed using reference TRBV2 and TRBJ2-1, is EPEVTQTPSHQVTQMGQEVILRCVPISNHLYFYWYRQILGQKVEFLVSFYNNEISEKSEIFDDQFSVERPDGSNFTLKIRSTKLEDSAMYFCASSEALRSSNEQFFGPGTRLTVL.

The chain has TRBV27 and TRBJ2-3; TRBD2 agrees at 14 bases. The CDR3 is 16 residues long. The germline gives CDR1 MNHEY, CDR2 SMNVEV (reference sequence). After removal of 2 bases from V and 5 bases from J, the junction contained 3 bases not matched to a gene. CDR3 in amino acids: CASSLTGLAGVDTQYF. The CDR3 DNA follows: TGTGCCAGCAGTTTAACGGGACTAGCGGGGGTAGATACGCAGTATTTT.

The chain joins TRBV15 to TRBJ2-1; the D is unclear. The CDR3 length is 14 residues. CDR1 is LNHNV, CDR2 YYDKDF, per germline (reference sequence). V was shortened by 0 bases and J by 5 bases, with 8 bases between the two germline ends. The CDR3, as DNA: TGTGCCACCAGCAGAGATCGCGGAAACAATGAGCAGTTCTTC. Residues: CATSRDRGNNEQFF.

The chain links TRBV7-9 to TRBJ1-1; 8 bases agree with TRBD1. V shed 8 bases, J shed 11 bases, and the junction held 13 bases outside the gene matches. The CDR3 contains 13 residues. The V gene's germline CDR1 is SEHNR and CDR2 FQNEAQ (reference sequence). The CDR3 spells CASLAKQGGTAFF. CDR3 coding DNA: TGTGCCAGCCTCGCTAAACAGGGGGGAACGGCTTTCTTT.

The chain couples TRBV19 to TRBJ1-2; 8 bases align to TRBD1. The CDR3 loop spans 17 amino acids. After removal of 1 base from V and 4 bases from J, the junction contained 11 bases not matched to a gene. CDR1 and CDR2 from the germline V gene are LNHDA and SQIVND (reference sequence). Here the CDR3 DNA reads TGTGCCAGTAGTATAGCCCCCTCGGACAGGGAGGTCTATGGCTACACCTTC. It yields the protein CASSIAPSDREVYGYTF.

The J gene is TRBJ2-1, the V gene TRBV10-2; D gene ambiguous. The V and J ends lost 8 bases and 0 bases respectively, with 20 bases between them. Germline V gene sequence: CDR1 WSHSY, CDR2 SAAADI. The CDR3 consists of 17 residues. The CDR3 spells CASGLKMGSSSYNEQFF. The CDR3 DNA reads TGCGCCAGCGGGTTGAAGATGGGCAGTAGCTCCTACAATGAGCAGTTCTTC.

The V gene is TRBV4-3, the J gene TRBJ2-2; weak D call: TRBD1 (5 bases). The CDR3 runs 13 residues. Germline loops: CDR1 LGHNA, CDR2 YSLEER. Trimming took 5 bases from V and 10 from J, leaving 14 bases between them. As DNA, the CDR3 is TGCGCCAGCAGCTCAGATGGTGGACAGGAGCTGTTTTTT. Amino acid sequence: CASSSDGGQELFF.

The chain couples TRBV5-1 to TRBJ2-7; 7 positions match TRBD2. Germline trimming cut 5 bases from V and 4 bases from J; bases unmatched to any gene: 6. This CDR3 contains 13 residues. CDR1 and CDR2 from the germline V gene are SGHRS and YFSETQ. The CDR3 nucleotides read TGCGCCAGCAGTCCTACGGGGGGTTACGAGCAGTACTTC. Protein: CASSPTGGYEQYF. Together with reference TRBV5-1 and TRBJ2-7, the CDR3 gives the full variable domain: KAGVTQTPRYLIKTRGQQVTLSCSPISGHRSVSWYQQTPGQGLQFLFEYFSETQRNKGNFPGRFSGRQFSNSRSEMNVSTLELGDSALYLCASSPTGGYEQYFGPGTRLTVT.

This chain connects TRBV27 to TRBJ2-7; 7 bases are a match to TRBD1. Germline V gives CDR1 MNHEY, CDR2 SMNVEV (reference sequence). After removal of 2 bases from V and 2 bases from J, the junction contained 0 bases not matched to a gene. The CDR3 sequence is 13 residues long. CDR3 sequence: CASSLDRAYEQYF. CDR3 nucleotide sequence: TGTGCCAGCAGTTTAGACAGGGCCTACGAGCAGTACTTC.

The chain couples TRBV6-6 to TRBJ2-5; a weak D match, TRBD2 (6 bases). Trimming removed 2 bases from V and 5 bases from J, with 6 bases in between. The length of the CDR3 is 12 residues. Germline CDR1 and CDR2: MNHNY and SVGAGI (reference sequence). DNA for the CDR3: TGTGCCAGCAGTTACGGGGGGGAGACCCAGTACTTC. It specifies CASSYGGETQYF.

This rearrangement joins TRBV5-6 to TRBJ2-5; tentative D call: TRBD2 (6 bases). CDR1 SGHDT and CDR2 YYEEEE come from the germline V gene. The CDR3 spans 15 residues. Trimming took off 1 base at V and 4 bases at J, with 14 bases between the two ends. DNA of the CDR3: TGTGCCAGCAGCTTGTATACGGGAGTGGGAGAGACCCAGTACTTC. Translation: CASSLYTGVGETQYF.

This chain links TRBV6-1 with TRBJ1-2, with D possibly matching TRBD1 (6 bases). This CDR3 region has 14 residues. V was shortened by 2 bases and J by 5 bases, with 12 bases between the two germline ends. CDR1 and CDR2 (germline): MNHNS, SASEGT. CDR3 sequence: CASSERGTSYGYTF. In DNA form, the CDR3 reads TGTGCCAGCAGTGAAAGAGGGACATCTTATGGCTACACCTTC.

The chain joins TRBV4-2 to TRBJ2-7; 10 positions agree with TRBD2. Losses at the gene ends were 0 bases for V and 5 bases for J; bases not matched to a gene: 13. This CDR3 has 18 residues. CDR1 is LGHNA, CDR2 YNFKEQ, per germline. CDR3 sequence: CASSQDANPAGGPDEQYF. For the CDR3, the DNA is TGTGCCAGCAGCCAAGACGCGAACCCAGCGGGAGGGCCGGACGAGCAGTACTTC.

The rearrangement joins TRBV19 to TRBJ2-1, with D possibly TRBD2 on 5 matching bases. V lost 6 bases and J lost 6, with 12 bases in between. Germline CDR1 and CDR2: LNHDA and SQIVND (reference sequence). The CDR3 loop spans 13 amino acids. This chain's CDR3 is CASSTDYFNEQFF. CDR3 nucleotide sequence: TGTGCCAGTAGCACCGACTATTTCAATGAGCAGTTCTTC.